This TCR beta chain was profiled in a study of cytomegalovirus exposure and HLA in healthy donors. Study-level information: A previous analysis identified 95 million to 140 million unique TCR beta sequences derived from approximately 190 million T cells.

Whole-study results and caveats: A previous analysis found most TCR beta V segments productive roughly 87% or roughly 30% of the time.

The V gene's germline CDR1 is SGHTA and CDR2 FQGTGA. V trimming: 4 bases; J trimming: 3 bases; junction bases outside the gene matches: 5. This CDR3 has 15 residues. With 60 Vbeta and 13 Jbeta primers, the PCR was carried out. Clones were read by immunoSEQ multiplex PCR, and TCRdb kept only the in-frame ones, dropping some. Of about 82,000 clones listed, more than 65% are singletons. Regarding this clone: As yet, its antigen is unknown.

Sequenced: PBMCs. The chain is built from TRBV7-3 and TRBJ2-3; 9 nucleotides match TRBD1. This clonotype originated in a man between 70 and 80 years old in good health and CMV-seropositive. The CDR3 region is CASSSTGQGTDTQYF. The CDR3 region has the DNA TGTGCCAGCAGCTCCACAGGACAGGGGACAGATACGCAGTATTTT. Together with reference TRBV7-3 and TRBJ2-3, the CDR3 gives the full variable domain: GAGVSQTPSNKVTEKGKYVELRCDPISGHTALYWYRQSLGQGPEFLIYFQGTGAADDSGLPNDRFFAVRPEGSVSTLKIQRTERGDSAVYLCASSSTGQGTDTQYFGPGTRLTVL.